Listed below are T cell receptor beta chains from one sample, sequenced in a study of cytotoxic CD8 clonotypes in ibrutinib-treated CLL. Profiling relied on immunoSEQ multiplex PCR, and the TCRdb table lists in-frame clones only, not all of them. Here the sample spans 120,000 to 150,000 clones, roughly 90% being singletons. The starting material was PBMCs, obtained after 12 months of ibrutinib treatment. These receptors came from a human donor with chronic lymphocytic leukemia. Each CDR3 is given without its conserved first and last residue. The order of the fields is CDR3 protein, V gene, clone size. Only part of the rows carry a size: once, few, many, or a class if the clone is expanded.

cdr3_aa: ASSLTGVNEKLF; v_call: TRBV28; clone_size: .
cdr3_aa: ASSERTGPPLINGQPQH; v_call: TRBV14; clone_size: .
cdr3_aa: ASRLRVPGVGNTIY; v_call: TRBV12-2; clone_size: .
cdr3_aa: ASSPHGREEETQY; v_call: TRBV7-2; clone_size: .
cdr3_aa: ASSQESGPDSYNEQF; v_call: TRBV4-1; clone_size: .
cdr3_aa: ASSFRDSDEQF; v_call: TRBV27; clone_size: .
cdr3_aa: AISSDRISYNEQF; v_call: TRBV10-3; clone_size: .
cdr3_aa: ASSLLGPYGYT; v_call: TRBV28; clone_size: .
cdr3_aa: ASSLLGTNTYEQY; v_call: TRBV5-1; clone_size: .
cdr3_aa: ASSQDSTGNYGYT; v_call: TRBV4-3; clone_size: once
cdr3_aa: ASRQRSSYNEQF; v_call: TRBV7-9; clone_size: .
cdr3_aa: ASSQPGAGHEQF; v_call: TRBV28; clone_size: .
cdr3_aa: ASSFRDRDYEQY; v_call: TRBV5-1; clone_size: .
cdr3_aa: ASSLAGGLTDTQY; v_call: TRBV19; clone_size: once
cdr3_aa: ATSRSLTAGGREQY; v_call: TRBV15; clone_size: .
cdr3_aa: ASSSRGGGEKLF; v_call: TRBV7-8; clone_size: once
cdr3_aa: ASSEKLVSTDTQY; v_call: TRBV2; clone_size: .
cdr3_aa: ASSTGGGRNQPQH; v_call: TRBV19; clone_size: .
cdr3_aa: ASSVGSNNEKLF; v_call: TRBV9; clone_size: few
cdr3_aa: ASSIDALGSYNEQF; v_call: TRBV19; clone_size: .
cdr3_aa: ASSLRTGPTDTQY; v_call: TRBV5-6; clone_size: .
cdr3_aa: ASSVVAGENNEKLF; v_call: TRBV2; clone_size: .
cdr3_aa: ASSRQDKNEGGYT; v_call: TRBV6-5; clone_size: .
cdr3_aa: SVEVGAGDTQY; v_call: TRBV29-1; clone_size: .
cdr3_aa: ASSRLAGASLRGNEQF; v_call: TRBV6-4; clone_size: .
cdr3_aa: ASSYGALSYEQY; v_call: TRBV6-6; clone_size: .